The present T cell receptor beta chain was sequenced within a study of T cells in localized non-small cell lung cancer. Study outcomes and limitations: A raised T cell density in blood coincided with lengthier overall survival. Out of the top 100 tumor clones, a median 57 were seen in adjacent lung.

The CDR3 extends over 13 amino acids. Per germline, CDR1 LGHNA and CDR2 YSLEER. Trimming removed 0 bases from V and 3 bases from J, with 5 bases in between. The assay was immunoSEQ multiplex PCR, and TCRdb's table has in-frame clones only and misses some. The sample lists just under 80,000 clones; 80% were seen once. This clone was counted between two and nine times. The antigen remains unidentified. The source was peripheral blood, collected before any cancer treatment. J is TRBJ1-1 and V is TRBV4-3; D unclear. The sequence derives from a female donor older than 55 with stage I lung adenocarcinoma. The CDR3 sequence: CASSQDWYTEAFF. The CDR3 bases are TGCGCCAGCAGCCAAGATTGGTACACTGAAGCTTTCTTT.